This T cell receptor beta chain is from a study of metastatic and nonmetastatic thyroid tumors (dated by TCRdb to the early 2020s). With regard to the full study: For patients with malignant and with benign thyroid disease, the researchers compared repertoires between peripheral blood samples and tumor or nodule tissue samples.

What the research found in general, with its limitations: In both blood and tumor samples, malignant tumors were reported to have significantly higher TCR beta diversity than benign nodules.

The CDR3, cysteine through phenylalanine, is 15 amino acids long. Only CDR3 DNA remains: 45 bases, in frame from the first base. Ends trimmed: V by 0 bases, J by 1 base; bases unmatched to a gene: 1. CDR1 is given as LGHNA and CDR2 as YNFKEQ, both from the germline V gene. The sample holds many counts of this clone. This receptor's antigen is unknown. No per-base quality is available; no much larger clone lies one base away. The library was built by means of PCR. Sequenced on an Illumina HiSeq 4000. The TCR beta-chain CDR3 region of each patient was profiled by high-throughput sequencing. The study's own analysis went as follows. The researchers built a classifier to tell apart papillary thyroid cancer patients with distant metastasis, based on CDR3 differences among clinicopathological groups. The Shannon index was used to assess repertoire diversity, and the Morisita-Horn index was used to assess tumor-blood repertoire similarity. TCRdb passed the public sequencing reads through fastp at Q25 and MiXCR, retaining productive beta sequences. TCRdb's processing, not the authors' own work, is the source of the V and J calls. In all, the sample holds under 15,000 clones, and around 10% of those were seen once. Of the sample, 30% to 35% is held by the ten largest clones.

No patient had received any treatment before thyroid surgery. Using T-cell receptor beta sequencing, the study looked back at clinical samples from patients collected from the early 2010s to the late 2010s. The receptor was derived from a female donor with papillary thyroid cancer or a benign thyroid nodule (not recorded which). Some clones in this sample may be carry-over from other donors' samples. Sequencing was performed on blood. The chain employs TRBV4-2 and TRBJ2-5; the junction holds 8 bases that match TRBD2. The nucleotide sequence is given as TGTGCCAGCAGCCAAGATCGGGAGGGCCAAGAGACCCAGTACTTC. This encodes CASSQDREGQETQYF.